These 25 T cell receptor beta chains originate from one sample sequenced in a study of T-cell reconstitution after alpha-beta-depleted transplantation in children (dated by TCRdb to 2016 to 2017). This specimen's treatment or condition label, interpreted: allogeneic hematopoietic cell transplantation with graft depleted of TCRalphabeta T cells and CD19 B cells. The method behind the library was PCR. Sequencing used an Illumina HiSeq 2500. TCR libraries were prepared with molecular barcoding, using unique molecular identifiers to normalize TCRbeta repertoire quantification. TCRdb handled the public reads itself, with Q25 trimming in fastp and clone calling in MiXCR, and kept productive beta chains. Every entry covers one CDR3 protein and lists the most common genes and DNA from its rows. A total of roughly 420,000 distinct CDR3 sequences appear in this sample, roughly 15% of them only once. Clones ranked in the top ten supply 25% to 35% of the sample.

The material sequenced was PBMCs, mostly from graft donor cells, taken 360 days after TCRalphabeta/CD19-depleted stem cell transplant. These receptors were collected from a boy in the first two years of life who had a stem cell transplant for Wiskott-Aldrich syndrome, so the T cells may come from the graft donor.

There are a few counts of this clonotype. The gene calls are TRBV12-3 or TRBV12-4 and TRBJ1-5; TRBD1 aligns across 7 bases. The V segment lost 6 bases and the J segment 4 bases; nucleotides outside the gene matches: 9. This CDR3 is built from 15 residues. The CDR3 nucleotides are TGTGCCAGCAGCCAAAAGACAGGGCAAAATCAGCCCCAGCATTTT. It yields the protein CASSQKTGQNQPQHF.

The genes are TRBV6-2 or TRBV6-3 and TRBJ2-7; no firm D call. Deletions cut 4 bases from V and 5 bases from J, with 12 bases between. Germline assignment: CDR1 MNHEY and CDR2 SVGEGT. The CDR3 is made up of 13 amino acids. CDR3 loop: CASSSLSFHEQYF. The CDR3 DNA reads as TGTGCCAGCAGTTCCCTCTCCTTCCACGAGCAGTACTTC.

The chain combines TRBV20-1 with TRBJ2-2; TRBD1 is a possible D gene (6 bases). The CDR3 is 14 residues long. Trimming took 5 bases from V and 4 from J, leaving 14 bases between them. The germline V gene encodes CDR1 DFQATT and CDR2 SNEGSKA (reference sequence). CDR3 coding DNA: TGCAGTGCTTCCCCGGGACAAGCCACCGGGGAGCTGTTTTTT. Translating it yields CSASPGQATGELFF.

This clonotype was seen a handful of times. This CDR3 is CASSVAGTSGNEQFF. CDR3 DNA sequence: TGTGCCAGCAGCGTAGCCGGGACTAGCGGCAATGAGCAGTTCTTC. The genes are TRBV9 and TRBJ2-1; 11 positions match TRBD2. Germline lookup yields CDR1 SGDLS and CDR2 YYNGEE. V lost 0 bases to trimming and J lost 6 bases; unmatched junction nucleotides: 2. This CDR3 has 15 residues.

This clonotype was seen at least ten times. The chain links TRBV11-1 to TRBJ2-1; 11 positions match TRBD1. Germline V gene sequence: CDR1 SGHAT, CDR2 FQDESV (reference sequence). V lost 5 bases, J lost 4 bases, and 16 bases stayed unmatched. The length of the CDR3 is 19 residues. The CDR3 DNA is TGTGCCAGCAGCCCCGGACAGGGGGCGTCCCCGACTATATACAATGAGCAGTTCTTC. Amino acid sequence: CASSPGQGASPTIYNEQFF. The whole variable domain, remainder taken from reference TRBV11-1 and TRBJ2-1, is EAEVAQSPRYKITEKSQAVAFWCDPISGHATLYWYRQILGQGPELLVQFQDESVVDDSQLPKDRFSAERLKGVDSTLKIQPAELGDSAMYLCASSPGQGASPTIYNEQFFGPGTRLTVL.

V usage is TRBV7-2 and J usage is TRBJ2-4, with D perhaps matching TRBD1 (8 bases). V was shortened by 8 bases and J by 6 bases, with 14 bases between the two germline ends. The CDR3 has 13 residues. Germline CDR1 is SGHTA and CDR2 is FQGNSA. CDR3 sequence: CASGTGGGNIQYF. The CDR3 DNA reads TGTGCCAGCGGCACAGGGGGGGGAAACATTCAGTACTTC.

This clonotype has a handful of counts. The rearrangement uses TRBV29-1 and TRBJ2-2; D is perhaps TRBD2 (5 bases). The V gene lost 6 bases and the J gene lost 6 bases, with 11 bases spanning the gap. This CDR3 has 12 amino acids. The V gene's germline CDR1 is SQVTM and CDR2 ANQGSEA. CDR3 sequence (DNA): TGCAGCGTCGGCACTAGAGCCGGGGAGCTGTTTTTT. Translated: CSVGTRAGELFF.

This clonotype was counted only a few times. The CDR3 protein is CSVAGGLAGGYEQYF. As DNA, the CDR3 is TGCAGCGTTGCAGGCGGACTAGCGGGGGGGTACGAGCAGTACTTC. The chain uses TRBV29-1 and TRBJ2-7, with 15 bases matching TRBD2. V lost 4 bases and J lost 4; bases outside the gene matches: 5. This CDR3 contains 15 residues. Germline values: CDR1 SQVTM, CDR2 ANQGSEA.

CDR3 in DNA: TGTGCCAGCAGTTACCCGGGACAGGGGACCACTGAAGCTTTCTTT. Translation: CASSYPGQGTTEAFF. V is TRBV6-5 and J is TRBJ1-1; 10 nucleotides match TRBD1. This CDR3 has 15 residues. The V gene's germline CDR1 is MNHEY and CDR2 SVGAGI. V lost 2 bases, J lost 4 bases, and 4 bases stayed unmatched.

This clonotype was found a few times. The rearrangement joins TRBV4-1 to TRBJ2-7; tentative D call: TRBD2 (6 bases). Trimming stripped 0 bases from V and 2 bases from J, with 11 bases between. CDR1 MGHRA and CDR2 YSYEKL come from the germline V gene. The CDR3 is 15 amino acids. The CDR3 DNA sequence: TGCGCCAGCAGCCAAGATGCTGGCGGGACCTACGAGCAGTACTTC. Encoded protein: CASSQDAGGTYEQYF.

This clonotype came up a few times. J is TRBJ1-1 and V is TRBV19; D remains ambiguous. CDR1 and CDR2 from the germline V gene are LNHDA and SQIVND (reference sequence). Trimming took 7 bases from V and 3 from J, leaving 12 bases between them. There are 13 residues in the CDR3. The CDR3 DNA follows: TGTGCCAGTAAAACAGCTACATACACTGAAGCTTTCTTT. This translates into CASKTATYTEAFF.

The chain links TRBV20-1 to TRBJ2-5, with D tentatively TRBD2 (6 bases). CDR1 is DFQATT and CDR2 is SNEGSKA in the germline V gene (reference sequence). Trimming pared 5 bases from V and 4 bases from J, leaving 23 bases between. The CDR3 loop spans 16 amino acids. CDR3 region: CSAWTAYSGRGETQYF. Written as DNA, the CDR3 is TGCAGTGCTTGGACTGCGTATAGCGGCCGGGGAGAGACCCAGTACTTC.

The chain uses TRBV7-2 and TRBJ2-2, with 9 bases aligning to TRBD2. This CDR3 is built from 15 residues. Trimming cost V 5 bases and J 6 bases; bases outside gene matches: 7. Germline V gives CDR1 SGHTA, CDR2 FQGNSA. The CDR3 DNA is TGTGCCAGCAGCATACTAGCGGGTATTCCCGGGGAGCTGTTTTTT. Amino acids: CASSILAGIPGELFF.

The rearrangement joins TRBV4-2 to TRBJ2-3; no clear D gene. This CDR3 has 16 amino acids. Germline CDR1 and CDR2: LGHNA and YNFKEQ. V dropped 0 bases and J dropped 5 bases, with 15 bases sitting between them. Here the CDR3 reads CASSQDKKMGGDTQYF. Here the CDR3 DNA reads TGTGCCAGCAGCCAAGATAAAAAGATGGGTGGAGATACGCAGTATTTT.

This clonotype has only a few counts. This sequence joins TRBV20-1 and TRBJ2-7; D unclear. Germline CDR1 DFQATT, CDR2 SNEGSKA (reference sequence). Trimming took 0 bases from V and 3 from J, leaving 6 bases between them. The CDR3 contains 12 residues. The CDR3 bases are TGCAGTGCTAGAGACCAAGTCTACGAGCAGTACTTC. Amino acids: CSARDQVYEQYF.

The J gene is TRBJ1-5, the V gene TRBV5-1, with D unclear. This CDR3 has 15 residues. V was cut by 0 bases and J by 0 bases, with 7 bases left in between. Germline CDR1 is SGHRS and CDR2 is YFSETQ. CDR3 coding DNA: TGCGCCAGCAGCTTGGACGGGTATAGCAATCAGCCCCAGCATTTT. It translates to CASSLDGYSNQPQHF.

This chain uses TRBV6-1 with TRBJ2-3, with D unresolved. The V gene's germline CDR1 is MNHNS and CDR2 SASEGT. The CDR3 covers 15 residues. Trimming took 1 base from V and 3 from J, leaving 11 bases between them. CDR3 sequence (DNA): TGTGCCAGCAGTGAAGGAGTAGTAAGGACAGATACGCAGTATTTT. Protein: CASSEGVVRTDTQYF.

This clonotype was observed a handful of times. The chain recombines TRBV29-1 with TRBJ2-5, with D unclear. V lost 0 bases to trimming and J lost 9 bases, with 11 bases between them. The germline CDR1 and CDR2 sequences are SQVTM and ANQGSEA. The CDR3 extends over 12 amino acids. CDR3 sequence: CSVEDPPAAQYF. The CDR3 DNA reads as TGCAGCGTTGAAGATCCTCCTGCGGCCCAGTACTTC.

This chain joins TRBV20-1 and TRBJ2-5; D is unresolved. The CDR3 consists of 13 residues. The V end lost 1 base, the J end lost 5 bases, and 11 bases lay between the germline ends. Germline V CDR1 and CDR2: DFQATT, SNEGSKA (reference sequence). This chain's CDR3 is CSARAAPLETQYF. CDR3 nucleotide sequence: TGCAGTGCTAGAGCAGCGCCACTGGAGACCCAGTACTTC.

This clonotype was seen a few times. This chain connects TRBV5-1 to TRBJ2-7; TRBD1 might be the D (6 bases). The CDR3 is 15 residues long. V was trimmed by 2 bases and J by 3 bases, leaving 15 bases between them. Germline V CDR1 and CDR2: SGHRS, YFSETQ. DNA for the CDR3: TGCGCCAGCAGCTTCATACAGGGCCACTACTACGAGCAGTACTTC. Protein: CASSFIQGHYYEQYF. The full variable domain, rest sourced from reference TRBV5-1 and TRBJ2-7, is KAGVTQTPRYLIKTRGQQVTLSCSPISGHRSVSWYQQTPGQGLQFLFEYFSETQRNKGNFPGRFSGRQFSNSRSEMNVSTLELGDSALYLCASSFIQGHYYEQYFGPGTRLTVT.

This clonotype has a handful of counts. V is TRBV12-3 or TRBV12-4 and J is TRBJ1-4; 7 nucleotides match TRBD1. This CDR3 region has 14 residues. V was clipped by 6 bases and J by 8 bases; unmatched bases: 9. The CDR3, as DNA: TGTGCCAGCAGCCCGACAGGGAGGAGGGAAAAACTGTTTTTT. This translates into CASSPTGRREKLFF.

The rearrangement joins TRBV6-2 or TRBV6-3 to TRBJ1-1; the D gene is possibly TRBD1 (6 bases). This CDR3 is built from 14 residues. The germline V gene encodes CDR1 MNHEY and CDR2 SVGEGT. The V gene lost 6 bases and the J gene lost 5 bases, with 16 bases spanning the gap. The CDR3 is CASRDGGEGTEAFF. The CDR3 DNA follows: TGTGCCAGCAGGGACGGGGGCGAAGGTACTGAAGCTTTCTTT.

This clonotype was seen a handful of times. CDR3 loop: CAWSVRRSYEQYF. The DNA for the CDR3 is TGTGCCTGGAGTGTAAGGAGGAGTTACGAGCAGTACTTC. This chain connects TRBV30 to TRBJ2-7, with a tentative D call TRBD2 (5 bases). The CDR3 loop spans 13 amino acids. V lost 0 bases, J lost 4 bases, and 10 bases lay in between. Germline lookup yields CDR1 GTSNPN and CDR2 SVGIG (reference sequence).

This sequence joins TRBV6-2 or TRBV6-3 and TRBJ2-1, with 11 bases lining up with TRBD2. This CDR3 spans 15 amino acids. Germline lookup yields CDR1 MNHEY and CDR2 SVGEGT. The J segment lost 3 bases and the V segment lost 6 bases, leaving 4 bases of the junction unmatched. CDR3 bases: TGTGCCAGCAGGTTAGCGGGAGGGCTCTACAATGAGCAGTTCTTC. Protein sequence: CASRLAGGLYNEQFF.

This clonotype came up a few times. This chain links TRBV6-1 with TRBJ2-5, with 8 bases matching TRBD1. The germline V gene has CDR1 MNHNS and CDR2 SASEGT. This CDR3 is built from 14 residues. Trimming removed 7 bases from V and 6 bases from J; junction bases left unmatched: 10. The CDR3 DNA reads as TGTGCCAGCATAGCCGGGACAGGTCGGAAGACCCAGTACTTC. Translation: CASIAGTGRKTQYF.